This is a list of T cell receptor beta chains from one sample in a study of cytomegalovirus exposure and HLA in healthy donors. Sequenced by immunoSEQ multiplex PCR; TCRdb stores in-frame clones only, minus some. The sample lists about 140,000 clones; 60% to 80% were seen once. The sample comprised PBMCs. Receptors originate from a female donor in good health and CMV-seronegative. Each CDR3 is given with its conserved first and last residue. The order of the fields is J gene, V gene, CDR3 length, clone size, D gene, CDR3 protein, CDR3 DNA. D genes are given only for firm matches. Not every row has a clone size; where given, it reads once, few, many or a size class.

J: TRBJ1-1; V: TRBV5-1; length: 13; size: -; D: -; CDR3: CASSLSGETEAFF; DNA: TGCGCCAGCAGCTTGTCCGGGGAAACTGAAGCTTTCTTT
J: TRBJ1-1; V: TRBV6-5; length: 15; size: few; D: -; CDR3: CASSQGGPPNTEAFF; DNA: TGTGCCAGCAGCCAAGGGGGACCGCCGAACACTGAAGCTTTCTTT
J: TRBJ1-2; V: TRBV30; length: 12; size: -; D: -; CDR3: CAWSTDTYGYTF; DNA: TGTGCCTGGAGTACCGACACCTATGGCTACACCTTC
J: TRBJ1-5; V: TRBV28; length: 13; size: -; D: -; CDR3: CASTDRGNQPQHF; DNA: TGTGCCAGCACAGACAGAGGCAATCAGCCCCAGCATTTT
J: TRBJ1-5; V: TRBV6-5; length: 15; size: -; D: -; CDR3: CASSQSGLRRTAQHF; DNA: TGTGCCAGCAGTCAATCCGGACTCCGCCGTACAGCCCAGCATTTT
J: TRBJ1-1; V: TRBV11-3; length: 14; size: few; D: TRBD1; CDR3: CASTFRQGHSEAFF; DNA: TGTGCCAGCACCTTTAGACAGGGACACTCTGAAGCTTTCTTT
J: TRBJ2-2; V: TRBV10-3; length: 14; size: -; D: -; CDR3: CATQGSGNTGELFF; DNA: TGTGCCACCCAGGGAAGTGGGAACACCGGGGAGCTGTTTTTT
J: TRBJ1-1; V: TRBV27; length: 17; size: -; D: TRBD1; CDR3: CASSLSPPTGEVTEAFF; DNA: TGTGCCAGCAGTTTATCCCCCCCGACAGGGGAGGTCACTGAAGCTTTCTTT
J: TRBJ1-3; V: TRBV18; length: 18; size: -; D: -; CDR3: CASSQNRVVWSSGNTIYF; DNA: TGTGCCAGCTCACAAAACAGGGTAGTCTGGTCCTCTGGAAACACCATATATTTT
J: TRBJ2-1; V: TRBV11-3; length: 17; size: once; D: TRBD2; CDR3: CASSSFSSLAAYNEQFF; DNA: TGTGCCAGCAGCTCCTTCTCAAGCCTAGCGGCCTACAATGAGCAGTTCTTC
J: TRBJ2-3; V: TRBV18; length: 17; size: -; D: TRBD2; CDR3: CASSPRLAGGPLDTQYF; DNA: TGTGCCAGCTCACCAAGACTAGCGGGAGGACCCCTAGATACGCAGTATTTT
J: TRBJ1-3; V: TRBV28; length: 17; size: -; D: -; CDR3: CASSPVWGGYHGNTIYF; DNA: TGTGCCAGCAGCCCAGTTTGGGGAGGGTATCATGGAAACACCATATATTTT
J: TRBJ1-5; V: TRBV9; length: 16; size: -; D: -; CDR3: CASSVGPQGLDQPQHF; DNA: TGTGCCAGCAGCGTAGGCCCCCAGGGTTTGGATCAGCCCCAGCATTTT
J: TRBJ1-2; V: TRBV10-3; length: 14; size: few; D: TRBD1; CDR3: CAISDRGVLYGYTF; DNA: TGTGCCATCAGTGACAGGGGGGTGCTCTATGGCTACACCTTC
J: TRBJ2-3; V: TRBV9; length: 16; size: -; D: TRBD2; CDR3: CASSVTQREFTDTQYF; DNA: TGTGCCAGCAGCGTAACACAGCGGGAGTTCACAGATACGCAGTATTTT
J: TRBJ2-7; V: TRBV29-1; length: 14; size: -; D: TRBD2; CDR3: CSVEGSSGRGEQYF; DNA: TGCAGCGTTGAAGGCTCTAGCGGGAGGGGCGAGCAGTACTTC
J: TRBJ2-7; V: TRBV11-1; length: 15; size: -; D: -; CDR3: CASSSRPGQSYEQYF; DNA: TGTGCCAGCAGCTCTCGACCGGGACAAAGCTACGAGCAGTACTTC
J: TRBJ2-7; V: TRBV6-6; length: 16; size: -; D: TRBD2; CDR3: CASSSGLAGAPYEQYF; DNA: TGTGCCAGCAGTTCCGGACTAGCGGGAGCGCCCTACGAGCAGTACTTC
J: TRBJ1-5; V: TRBV5-6; length: 15; size: few; D: TRBD1; CDR3: CASTFWQGANQPQHF; DNA: TGTGCCAGCACCTTCTGGCAGGGGGCCAATCAGCCCCAGCATTTT
J: TRBJ2-3; V: TRBV5-1; length: 13; size: -; D: TRBD1; CDR3: CASSPDRRRPGDF; DNA: TGCGCCAGCAGCCCGGACAGGCGGCGACCCGGGGATTTT
J: TRBJ2-1; V: TRBV28; length: 16; size: -; D: TRBD1; CDR3: CASITRGRNSYNEQFF; DNA: TGTGCCAGCATCACCAGGGGGAGAAACTCCTACAATGAGCAGTTCTTC
J: TRBJ2-1; V: TRBV18; length: 13; size: -; D: TRBD1; CDR3: CASSPKTGDEQFF; DNA: TGTGCCAGCTCACCAAAGACAGGGGATGAGCAGTTCTTC
J: TRBJ1-5; V: TRBV30; length: 14; size: -; D: -; CDR3: CAWSSPPGFQPQHF; DNA: TGTGCCTGGAGTTCCCCCCCGGGGTTTCAGCCCCAGCATTTT
J: TRBJ2-7; V: TRBV29-1; length: 14; size: -; D: -; CDR3: CSVSPTVTTYEQYF; DNA: TGCAGCGTTTCACCTACAGTGACAACCTACGAGCAGTACTTC
J: TRBJ2-7; V: TRBV7-2; length: 17; size: -; D: -; CDR3: CASSLGPSGLPQGGSYF; DNA: TGTGCCAGCAGCTTAGGCCCCTCTGGACTACCCCAGGGTGGGTCGTACTTC
J: TRBJ2-5; V: TRBV27; length: 19; size: -; D: TRBD2; CDR3: CASSTDKKGLLAGGKTQYF; DNA: TGTGCCAGCAGTACAGACAAAAAGGGGTTACTAGCGGGAGGAAAGACCCAGTACTTC
J: TRBJ1-1; V: TRBV28; length: 15; size: many; D: -; CDR3: CASTNRVGGATEAFF; DNA: TGTGCCAGCACCAATAGGGTAGGAGGGGCAACTGAAGCTTTCTTT
J: TRBJ2-5; V: TRBV5-4; length: 14; size: -; D: TRBD1; CDR3: CASSLQGIRETQYF; DNA: TGTGCCAGCAGCTTACAGGGGATTCGAGAGACCCAGTACTTC
J: TRBJ2-3; V: TRBV5-6; length: 17; size: -; D: -; CDR3: CASSFTFRGERTDTQYF; DNA: TGTGCCAGCAGCTTCACTTTCCGCGGGGAACGCACAGATACGCAGTATTTT
J: TRBJ1-5; V: TRBV19; length: 13; size: -; D: -; CDR3: CASSIGGIQPQHF; DNA: TGTGCCAGTAGTATAGGCGGTATTCAGCCCCAGCATTTT
J: TRBJ2-7; V: TRBV4-2; length: 16; size: -; D: TRBD2; CDR3: CASSQEGSGGHYEQYF; DNA: TGTGCCAGCAGCCAAGAAGGGAGCGGGGGGCATTACGAGCAGTACTTC
J: TRBJ1-2; V: TRBV6-5; length: 15; size: -; D: -; CDR3: CASADTGYAISGYTF; DNA: TGTGCCAGCGCTGATACAGGCTACGCTATAAGTGGCTACACCTTC
J: TRBJ2-7; V: TRBV29-1; length: 14; size: -; D: -; CDR3: CSAVGGTSSYEQYF; DNA: TGCAGCGCCGTCGGGGGGACATCTTCCTACGAGCAGTACTTC
J: TRBJ1-1; V: TRBV16; length: 14; size: -; D: -; CDR3: CASSQVSMNTEAFF; DNA: TGTGCCAGCAGCCAAGTATCTATGAACACTGAAGCTTTCTTT
J: TRBJ2-7; V: TRBV6-1; length: 13; size: -; D: -; CDR3: CASRSGVTYEQYF; DNA: TGTGCCAGCAGATCGGGAGTTACCTACGAGCAGTACTTC
J: TRBJ2-2; V: TRBV2; length: 16; size: -; D: -; CDR3: CASSVRGGGGTGELFF; DNA: TGTGCCAGCAGTGTTAGAGGGGGGGGCGGCACCGGGGAGCTGTTTTTT
J: TRBJ2-5; V: TRBV7-9; length: 15; size: -; D: TRBD2; CDR3: CSSSLAGLAQETQYF; DNA: TGTTCCAGCAGCTTAGCGGGACTAGCCCAAGAGACCCAGTACTTC
J: TRBJ1-2; V: TRBV6-6; length: 13; size: -; D: -; CDR3: CASSHGGNYGYTF; DNA: TGTGCCAGCAGCCACGGGGGGAACTATGGCTACACCTTC
J: TRBJ2-1; V: TRBV4-1; length: 16; size: -; D: TRBD2; CDR3: CASSQELAGGYNEQFF; DNA: TGCGCCAGCAGCCAAGAACTAGCGGGGGGGTACAATGAGCAGTTCTTC
J: TRBJ2-7; V: TRBV27; length: 15; size: -; D: -; CDR3: CASSFTSASAYEQYF; DNA: TGTGCCAGCAGTTTTACGTCCGCGAGCGCCTACGAGCAGTACTTC
J: TRBJ2-7; V: TRBV6-5; length: 13; size: -; D: TRBD1; CDR3: CASSETGGLEQYF; DNA: TGTGCCAGCAGCGAGACAGGGGGCCTCGAGCAGTACTTC
J: TRBJ2-4; V: TRBV5-4; length: 19; size: -; D: TRBD2; CDR3: CASSLEAGGFLSAKNIQYF; DNA: TGTGCCAGCAGCTTGGAGGCGGGGGGGTTTCTTTCCGCCAAAAACATTCAGTACTTC
J: TRBJ2-1; V: TRBV29-1; length: 14; size: -; D: -; CDR3: CSLQRQDSYNEQFF; DNA: TGCAGCCTACAACGACAGGACTCCTACAATGAGCAGTTCTTC
J: TRBJ1-1; V: TRBV9; length: 14; size: -; D: TRBD1; CDR3: CASSVDSGGTEAFF; DNA: TGTGCCAGCAGCGTAGATTCAGGGGGCACTGAAGCTTTCTTT
J: TRBJ2-3; V: TRBV5-5; length: 17; size: -; D: TRBD2; CDR3: CASSWTSGGTGTDTQYF; DNA: TGTGCCAGCAGTTGGACTAGCGGGGGAACCGGCACAGATACGCAGTATTTT
J: TRBJ2-7; V: TRBV5-4; length: 14; size: -; D: TRBD2; CDR3: CASSLGLAGDEQYF; DNA: TGTGCCAGCAGCTTGGGACTAGCGGGGGACGAGCAGTACTTC
J: TRBJ1-1; V: TRBV19; length: 13; size: -; D: TRBD1; CDR3: CASSNGQVSGAFF; DNA: TGTGCCAGTAGTAACGGACAGGTATCGGGAGCTTTCTTT
J: TRBJ1-5; V: TRBV27; length: 14; size: -; D: -; CDR3: CASSFGADNQPQHF; DNA: TGTGCCAGCAGTTTTGGGGCGGATAATCAGCCCCAGCATTTT
J: TRBJ1-2; V: TRBV19; length: 13; size: -; D: -; CDR3: CASSSTGNYGYTF; DNA: TGTGCCAGTAGCAGTACAGGGAACTATGGCTACACCTTC
J: TRBJ2-5; V: TRBV10-1; length: 15; size: -; D: TRBD1; CDR3: CASSEGQGPQETQYF; DNA: TGCGCCAGCAGTGAGGGACAGGGACCCCAAGAGACCCAGTACTTC
J: TRBJ1-5; V: TRBV10-2; length: 16; size: -; D: TRBD1; CDR3: CASSVTDRGSNQPRHF; DNA: TGCGCCAGCAGTGTGACTGACAGGGGTAGCAATCAGCCCCGGCATTTT
J: TRBJ1-1; V: TRBV5-1; length: 14; size: few; D: -; CDR3: CASSLAPGGTEAFF; DNA: TGCGCCAGCAGCTTGGCCCCGGGAGGGACTGAAGCTTTCTTT
J: TRBJ1-2; V: TRBV9; length: 10; size: -; D: -; CDR3: CASSGLGYTF; DNA: TGTGCCAGCAGCGGGCTGGGCTACACCTTC
J: TRBJ1-1; V: TRBV5-6; length: 13; size: -; D: -; CDR3: CASSLPTNTEAFF; DNA: TGTGCCAGCAGCCTACCCACGAACACTGAAGCTTTCTTT